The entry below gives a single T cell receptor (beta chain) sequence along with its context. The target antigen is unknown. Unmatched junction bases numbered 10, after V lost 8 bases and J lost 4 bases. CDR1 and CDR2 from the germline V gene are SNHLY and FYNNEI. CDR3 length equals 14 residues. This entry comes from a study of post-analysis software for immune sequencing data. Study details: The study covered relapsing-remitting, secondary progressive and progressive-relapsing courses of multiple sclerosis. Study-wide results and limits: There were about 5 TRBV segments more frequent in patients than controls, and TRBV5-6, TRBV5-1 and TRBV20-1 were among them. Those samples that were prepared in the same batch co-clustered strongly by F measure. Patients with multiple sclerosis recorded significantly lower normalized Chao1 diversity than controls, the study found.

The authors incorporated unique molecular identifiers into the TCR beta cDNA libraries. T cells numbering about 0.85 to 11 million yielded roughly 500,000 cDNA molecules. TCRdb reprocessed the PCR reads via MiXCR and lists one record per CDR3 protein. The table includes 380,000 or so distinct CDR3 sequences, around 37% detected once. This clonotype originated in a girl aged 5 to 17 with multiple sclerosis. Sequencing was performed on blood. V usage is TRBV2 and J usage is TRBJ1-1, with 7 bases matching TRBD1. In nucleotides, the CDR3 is TGTGCCAGCCCCAGGGGGAGGGAGACCACTGAAGCTTTCTTT. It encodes CASPRGRETTEAFF.